Listed below are T cell receptor beta chains from one sample, sequenced in a study of blood T cell repertoires in COVID-19. Using immunoSEQ multiplex PCR, the repertoire was profiled, and TCRdb retains in-frame clones only, with some absent. The sample records about 220,000 clones, around 82% being singletons. The sequenced material came from peripheral blood. The receptors were gathered from a woman over 75 with acute or convalescent COVID-19. Each CDR3 is given with its conserved first and last residue. A D gene is named only where the DNA matches it firmly.

j_call: TRBJ1-2
d_call: NA
v_call: TRBV10-3
cdr3_aa: CAISESRTAYGYTF
cdr3_nt: TGTGCCATCAGTGAGTCGAGGACAGCCTATGGCTACACCTTC

j_call: TRBJ1-1
d_call: NA
v_call: TRBV6-5
cdr3_aa: CASQNRENTEAFF
cdr3_nt: TGTGCCAGCCAAAACAGGGAGAACACTGAAGCTTTCTTT

j_call: TRBJ1-2
d_call: TRBD1
v_call: TRBV2
cdr3_aa: CASDSTGFVYGYTF
cdr3_nt: TGTGCCAGCGACTCGACAGGGTTTGTCTATGGCTACACCTTC

j_call: TRBJ1-2
d_call: NA
v_call: TRBV19
cdr3_aa: CASSAPGSLAGYTF
cdr3_nt: TGTGCCAGTAGTGCCCCCGGGAGTTTGGCAGGCTACACCTTC

j_call: TRBJ2-1
d_call: NA
v_call: TRBV19
cdr3_aa: CASTPQITVHNEQFF
cdr3_nt: TGTGCCAGTACCCCACAGATAACCGTCCACAATGAGCAGTTCTTC

j_call: TRBJ2-3
d_call: NA
v_call: TRBV14
cdr3_aa: CASSQSSGWDTQYF
cdr3_nt: TGTGCCAGCAGCCAAAGTAGCGGATGGGATACGCAGTATTTT

j_call: TRBJ2-2
d_call: TRBD2
v_call: TRBV3-1/TRBV3-2
cdr3_aa: CASSQARGFTAGVNTGELFF
cdr3_nt: TGTGCCAGCAGCCAAGCCCGTGGATTTACAGCGGGGGTAAACACCGGGGAGCTGTTTTTT

j_call: TRBJ1-2
d_call: NA
v_call: TRBV28
cdr3_aa: CASSLGVGGDYGYTF
cdr3_nt: TGTGCCAGCAGTTTAGGGGTAGGGGGAGACTATGGCTACACCTTC

j_call: TRBJ1-2
d_call: TRBD1
v_call: TRBV19
cdr3_aa: CASRLGQGGYGYTF
cdr3_nt: TGTGCCAGTAGACTCGGACAGGGGGGCTATGGCTACACCTTC

j_call: TRBJ2-1
d_call: NA
v_call: TRBV9
cdr3_aa: CASSVGGGASYNEQFF
cdr3_nt: TGTGCCAGCAGCGTAGGGGGCGGGGCGTCCTACAATGAGCAGTTCTTC